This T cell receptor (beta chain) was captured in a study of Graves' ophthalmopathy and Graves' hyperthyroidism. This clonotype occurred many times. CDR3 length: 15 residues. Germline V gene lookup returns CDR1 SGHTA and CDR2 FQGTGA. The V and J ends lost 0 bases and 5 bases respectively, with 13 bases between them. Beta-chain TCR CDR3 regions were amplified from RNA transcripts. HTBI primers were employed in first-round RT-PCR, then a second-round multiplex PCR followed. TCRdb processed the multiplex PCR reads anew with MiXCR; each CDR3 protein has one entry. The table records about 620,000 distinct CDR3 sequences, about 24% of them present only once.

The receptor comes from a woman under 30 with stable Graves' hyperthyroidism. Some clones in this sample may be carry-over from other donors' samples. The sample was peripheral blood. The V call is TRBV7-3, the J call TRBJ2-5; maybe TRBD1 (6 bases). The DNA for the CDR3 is TGTGCCAGCAGCTTAACGCCAGGACAGATCGAGACCCAGTACTTC. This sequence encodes CASSLTPGQIETQYF. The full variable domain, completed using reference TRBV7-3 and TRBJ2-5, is GAGVSQTPSNKVTEKGKYVELRCDPISGHTALYWYRQSLGQGPEFLIYFQGTGAADDSGLPNDRFFAVRPEGSVSTLKIQRTERGDSAVYLCASSLTPGQIETQYFGPGTRLLVL.